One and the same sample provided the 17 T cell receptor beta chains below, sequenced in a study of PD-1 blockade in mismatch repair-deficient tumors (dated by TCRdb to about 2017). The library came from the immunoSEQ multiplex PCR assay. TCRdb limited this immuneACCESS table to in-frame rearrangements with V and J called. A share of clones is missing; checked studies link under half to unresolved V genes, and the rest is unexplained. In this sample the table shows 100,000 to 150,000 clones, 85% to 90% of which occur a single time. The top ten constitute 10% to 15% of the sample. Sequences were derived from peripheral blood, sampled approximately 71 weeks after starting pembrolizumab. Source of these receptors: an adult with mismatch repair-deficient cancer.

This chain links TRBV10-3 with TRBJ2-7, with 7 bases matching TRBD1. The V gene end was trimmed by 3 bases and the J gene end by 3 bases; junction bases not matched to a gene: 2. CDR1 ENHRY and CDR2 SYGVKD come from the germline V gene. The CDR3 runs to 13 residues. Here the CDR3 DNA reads TGTGCCATCAGTGACCGACAGGGCTACGAGCAGTACTTC. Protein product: CAISDRQGYEQYF.

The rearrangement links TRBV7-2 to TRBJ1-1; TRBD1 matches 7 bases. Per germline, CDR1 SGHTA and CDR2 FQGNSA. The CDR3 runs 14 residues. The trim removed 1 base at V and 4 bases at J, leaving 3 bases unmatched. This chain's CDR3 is CASSLGGTATEAFF. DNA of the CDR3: TGTGCCAGCAGCTTAGGCGGGACAGCCACTGAAGCTTTCTTT.

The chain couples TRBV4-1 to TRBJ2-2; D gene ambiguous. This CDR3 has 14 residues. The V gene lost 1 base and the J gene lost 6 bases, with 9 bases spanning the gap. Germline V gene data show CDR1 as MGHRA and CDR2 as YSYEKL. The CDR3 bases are TGCGCCAGCAGCCAAGCCAAAATCCCCGGGGAGCTGTTTTTT. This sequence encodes CASSQAKIPGELFF.

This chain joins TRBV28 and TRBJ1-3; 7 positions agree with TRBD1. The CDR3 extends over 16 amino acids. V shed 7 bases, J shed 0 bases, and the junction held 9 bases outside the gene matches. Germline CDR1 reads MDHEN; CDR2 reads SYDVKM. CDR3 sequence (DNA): TGTGCCAGCACAGGGGGGGGATCGGGCTCTGGAAACACCATATATTTT. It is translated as CASTGGGSGSGNTIYF.

DNA for the CDR3: TGTGCCAGCAGCTCAGGACAGGGCGGGGGCAATCAGCCCCAGCATTTT. This sequence encodes CASSSGQGGGNQPQHF. This chain uses TRBV7-8 with TRBJ1-5; 8 nucleotides align to TRBD1. Unmatched junction bases numbered 7, after V lost 4 bases and J lost 2 bases. The CDR3 spans 16 residues. The V gene's germline CDR1 is SGHVS and CDR2 FQNEAQ.

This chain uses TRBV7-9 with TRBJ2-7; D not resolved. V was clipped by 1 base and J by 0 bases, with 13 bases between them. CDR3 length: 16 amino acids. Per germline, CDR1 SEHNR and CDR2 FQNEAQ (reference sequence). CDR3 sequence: CASSLERGRNSYEQYF. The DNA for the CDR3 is TGTGCCAGCAGCTTAGAACGCGGTAGGAACTCCTACGAGCAGTACTTC.

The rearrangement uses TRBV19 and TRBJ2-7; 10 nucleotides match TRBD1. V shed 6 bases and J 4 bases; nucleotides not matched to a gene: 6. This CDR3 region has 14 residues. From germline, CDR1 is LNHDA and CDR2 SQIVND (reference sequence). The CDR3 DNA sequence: TGTGCCAGTAGCGACGACAGGGGGCCTTACGAGCAGTACTTC. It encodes CASSDDRGPYEQYF. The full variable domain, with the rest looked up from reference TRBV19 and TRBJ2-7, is DGGITQSPKYLFRKEGQNVTLSCEQNLNHDAMYWYRQDPGQGLRLIYYSQIVNDFQKGDIAEGYSVSREKKESFPLTVTSAQKNPTAFYLCASSDDRGPYEQYFGPGTRLTVT.

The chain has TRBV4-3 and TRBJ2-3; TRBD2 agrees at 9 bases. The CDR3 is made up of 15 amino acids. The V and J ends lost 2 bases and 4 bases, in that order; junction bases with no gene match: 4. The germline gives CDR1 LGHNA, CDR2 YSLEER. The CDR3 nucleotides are TGCGCCAGCAGCCAAAAACTAGCGGGCGCAGATACGCAGTATTTT. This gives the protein CASSQKLAGADTQYF.

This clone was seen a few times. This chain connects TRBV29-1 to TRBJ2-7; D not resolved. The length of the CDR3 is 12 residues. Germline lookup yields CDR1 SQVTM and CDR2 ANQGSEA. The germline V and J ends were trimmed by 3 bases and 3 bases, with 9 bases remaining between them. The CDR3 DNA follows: TGCAGCGTTGATTACGGAAGCTACGAGCAGTACTTC. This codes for CSVDYGSYEQYF.

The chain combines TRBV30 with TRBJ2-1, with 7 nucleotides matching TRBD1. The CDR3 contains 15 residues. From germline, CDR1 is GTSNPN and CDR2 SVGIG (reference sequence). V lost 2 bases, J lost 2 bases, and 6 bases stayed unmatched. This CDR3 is CAWSTGQETYNEQFF. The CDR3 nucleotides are TGTGCCTGGAGTACCGGACAGGAAACCTACAATGAGCAGTTCTTC.

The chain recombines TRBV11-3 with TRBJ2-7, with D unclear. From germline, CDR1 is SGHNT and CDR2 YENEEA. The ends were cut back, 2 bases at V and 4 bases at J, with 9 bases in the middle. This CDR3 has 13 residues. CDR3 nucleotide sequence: TGTGCCAGCAGCTTACATCAGAGATACGAGCAGTACTTC. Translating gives CASSLHQRYEQYF.

The CDR3 DNA reads TGTGCCAGCACCATAAACAGGGGGCGGGAGCAGTACTTC. Encoded protein: CASTINRGREQYF. The V call is TRBV2, the J call TRBJ2-7; 9 bases are shared with TRBD1. The CDR3 runs to 13 residues. Trimming removed 7 bases from V and 7 bases from J; junction bases left unmatched: 8. Germline CDR1 SNHLY, CDR2 FYNNEI.

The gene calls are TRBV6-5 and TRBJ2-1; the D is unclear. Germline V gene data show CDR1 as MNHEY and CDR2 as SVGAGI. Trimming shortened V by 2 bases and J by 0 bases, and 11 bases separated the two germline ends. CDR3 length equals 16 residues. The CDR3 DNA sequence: TGTGCCAGCAGTTACGCCTCTCTTAGCTCCTACAATGAGCAGTTCTTC. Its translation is CASSYASLSSYNEQFF.

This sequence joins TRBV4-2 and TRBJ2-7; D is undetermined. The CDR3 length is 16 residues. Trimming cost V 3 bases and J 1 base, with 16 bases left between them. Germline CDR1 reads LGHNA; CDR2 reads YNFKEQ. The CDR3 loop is CASSHPPGPASYEQYF. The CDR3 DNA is TGTGCCAGCAGCCACCCCCCCGGACCGGCATCCTACGAGCAGTACTTC.

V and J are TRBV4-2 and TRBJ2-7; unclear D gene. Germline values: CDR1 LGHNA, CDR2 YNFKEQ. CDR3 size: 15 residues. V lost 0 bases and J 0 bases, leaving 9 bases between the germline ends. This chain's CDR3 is CASSQDVYSSYEQYF. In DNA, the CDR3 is TGTGCCAGCAGCCAAGATGTCTATAGCTCCTACGAGCAGTACTTC.

The CDR3 loop is CASAEPSTDTQYF. The CDR3 nucleotides are TGTGCCTCAGCCGAGCCTAGCACAGATACGCAGTATTTT. The chain links TRBV28 to TRBJ2-3; D is uncertain. V lost 11 bases, J lost 0 bases, and 12 bases lay in between. Germline assignment: CDR1 MDHEN and CDR2 SYDVKM. This CDR3 spans 13 amino acids.

The CDR3, as DNA: TGCAGCGTTGAAGGAACGGGGACAGCGGCCAGGGGCGAGCAGTACTTC. Translated, it gives CSVEGTGTAARGEQYF. The chain carries TRBV29-1 and TRBJ2-7; 7 nucleotides match TRBD1. Trimming took 1 base from V and 6 from J; bases not matched to a gene: 15. The CDR3 length is 16 residues. Germline loops: CDR1 SQVTM, CDR2 ANQGSEA.